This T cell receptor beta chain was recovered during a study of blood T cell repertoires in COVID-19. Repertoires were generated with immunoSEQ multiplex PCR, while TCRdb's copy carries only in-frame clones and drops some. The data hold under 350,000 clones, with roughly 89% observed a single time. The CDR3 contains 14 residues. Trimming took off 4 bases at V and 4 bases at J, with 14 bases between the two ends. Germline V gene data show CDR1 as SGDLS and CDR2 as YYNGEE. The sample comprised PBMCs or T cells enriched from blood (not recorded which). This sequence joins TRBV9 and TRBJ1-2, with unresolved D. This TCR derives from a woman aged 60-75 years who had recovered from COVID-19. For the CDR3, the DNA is TGTGCCAGCAGCCCCCGCGGAGCATCCTATGGCTACACCTTC. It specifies CASSPRGASYGYTF.